A single sample is the source of the 5 T cell receptor beta chains below, sequenced in a study of T cell responses to AZD1222 COVID-19 vaccine. The method was immunoSEQ multiplex PCR; TCRdb's version includes in-frame clones alone and lacks a portion of them. The top ten hold under 5% of the sample, which has roughly 80,000 clones, over 85% seen once. Sample: peripheral blood, taken on day 0 of AZD1222 vaccination. The receptor source for this set is an adult in good health.

This clone appeared a few times. The V gene is TRBV11-3, the J gene TRBJ2-1; 7 bases map to TRBD2. Looked up from germline, CDR1 is SGHNT and CDR2 is YENEEA. V was pared by 1 base and J by 5 bases, with 5 bases of the junction left unmatched. The CDR3 sequence is 15 residues long. CDR3 sequence reads: CASSLGGSSNNEQFF. Written as DNA, the CDR3 is TGTGCCAGCAGCTTAGGCGGGAGTTCTAACAATGAGCAGTTCTTC.

This chain joins TRBV3-1 (or the pseudogene TRBV3-2) and TRBJ2-3; 8 positions agree with TRBD2. Germline V lookup: CDR1 LGHDT, CDR2 YNNKEL (reference sequence). CDR3 length: 16 amino acids. Trimming cost V 0 bases and J 8 bases; bases outside gene matches: 10. The CDR3 loop reads CASSQDLVGGARTQYF. Written as DNA, the CDR3 is TGTGCCAGCAGCCAAGATCTAGTCGGGGGGGCCCGTACGCAGTATTTT.

This rearrangement joins TRBV3-1 (or the pseudogene TRBV3-2) to TRBJ1-2; D is ambiguous. The V gene lost 4 bases and the J gene lost 8 bases, with 14 bases spanning the gap. CDR3 length equals 13 residues. Per germline, CDR1 LGHDT and CDR2 YNNKEL (reference sequence). The CDR3 spells CASSPSTVLGYTF. DNA for the CDR3: TGTGCCAGCAGCCCCTCGACGGTTTTGGGCTACACCTTC.

This clone occurred once. The chain carries TRBV11-2 and TRBJ2-7; tentatively, D is TRBD1 (6 bases). The V gene's germline CDR1 is SGHAT and CDR2 FQNNGV. The length of the CDR3 is 15 residues. V was pared by 5 bases and J by 4 bases, with 18 bases between. CDR3 residues: CASSRQALKGYEQYF. CDR3 in DNA: TGTGCCAGCAGCCGACAGGCCCTGAAGGGTTACGAGCAGTACTTC.

The V gene is TRBV10-3, the J gene TRBJ1-4; 7 bases align to TRBD1. The CDR3 covers 13 residues. The V gene end was trimmed by 10 bases and the J gene end by 8 bases; junction bases not matched to a gene: 10. Per the germline V gene, CDR1 is ENHRY and CDR2 is SYGVKD. CDR3 sequence: CATHDRVGEKLFF. The CDR3 DNA sequence: TGTGCCACCCATGACAGGGTAGGGGAAAAACTGTTTTTT.